What follows are 25 T cell receptor beta chains derived from one specimen sequenced in a study of cytomegalovirus exposure and HLA in healthy donors. Primers: 60 Vbeta forward and 13 Jbeta reverse. TCRdb's copy holds only in-frame clones and misses some; the assay was immunoSEQ multiplex PCR. Of roughly 220,000 clones in the sample, around 85% were seen once. Sequencing was done on a sample of PBMCs. These receptors all come from a man aged 50-60 years in good health and CMV-seronegative.

A remark on this clone: Within the sample, other DNA sequences also encode this same CDR3. The V gene is TRBV5-1, the J gene TRBJ2-1, with 9 positions matching TRBD1. Germline assignment: CDR1 SGHRS and CDR2 YFSETQ. CDR3 length: 15 amino acids. The ends lost 0 bases at V and 6 bases at J; junction bases unmatched: 4. In DNA, the CDR3 is TGCGCCAGCAGCTTGGGCGGACAGGGGCTCAATGAGCAGTTCTTC. Residues: CASSLGGQGLNEQFF. Using reference TRBV5-1 and TRBJ2-1 for the parts outside the CDR3, the full variable domain is KAGVTQTPRYLIKTRGQQVTLSCSPISGHRSVSWYQQTPGQGLQFLFEYFSETQRNKGNFPGRFSGRQFSNSRSEMNVSTLELGDSALYLCASSLGGQGLNEQFFGPGTRLTVL.

The chain employs TRBV11-3 and TRBJ2-1, with 12 bases that match TRBD2. The CDR3 loop spans 15 amino acids. CDR1 and CDR2 (germline): SGHNT, YENEEA. V shed 5 bases and J 2 bases; nucleotides not matched to a gene: 1. The CDR3 bases are TGTGCCAGCAGCCGGACTAGCGGGACCTACAATGAGCAGTTCTTC. Protein product: CASSRTSGTYNEQFF. Full variable domain (missing parts from reference TRBV11-3 and TRBJ2-1): EAGVVQSPRYKIIEKKQPVAFWCNPISGHNTLYWYLQNLGQGPELLIRYENEEAVDDSQLPKDRFSAERLKGVDSTLKIQPAELGDSAVYLCASSRTSGTYNEQFFGPGTRLTVL.

The J gene is TRBJ2-7, the V gene TRBV5-1; 7 bases are a match to TRBD1. In germline, CDR1 is SGHRS, CDR2 YFSETQ. This CDR3 has 15 residues. J was trimmed by 2 bases and V by 0 bases; bases with no gene match: 5. The CDR3 reads CASSLGGGRAYEQYF. CDR3 DNA: TGCGCCAGCAGCTTGGGAGGGGGCCGGGCCTACGAGCAGTACTTC.

The V gene is TRBV5-8, the J gene TRBJ1-2; D may be TRBD1 (5 bases). CDR3 length: 15 amino acids. Trimming removed 0 bases at V and 0 bases at J, with 9 bases between. CDR1 is SGHTS, CDR2 YDEGEE, per germline. CDR3: CASSLAGGANYGYTF. In DNA, the CDR3 is TGTGCCAGCAGCTTGGCGGGGGGAGCTAACTATGGCTACACCTTC.

On this clone itself: Sequence at one end of the junction differs from germline and may be a read error. The chain has TRBV27 and TRBJ2-1, with 11 bases fitting TRBD2. Germline V lookup: CDR1 MNHEY, CDR2 SMNVEV (reference sequence). This CDR3 spans 16 amino acids. CDR3 residues: CASSPLAGGSSNEQFF. The CDR3 DNA sequence: TGTGCCAGCAGTCCGTTAGCGGGAGGGTCCTCCAATGAGCAGTTCTTC.

The chain carries TRBV5-8 and TRBJ1-1; unclear D gene. The germline V gene has CDR1 SGHTS and CDR2 YDEGEE. The germline V and J ends were trimmed by 0 bases and 0 bases, with 9 bases remaining between them. The CDR3 length is 15 residues. The CDR3 bases are TGTGCCAGCAGCTTGGGTGGTGGCCTGAACACTGAAGCTTTCTTT. Translation gives CASSLGGGLNTEAFF.

The chain recombines TRBV6-1 with TRBJ2-2; 8 bases fit TRBD1. Germline CDR1 MNHNS, CDR2 SASEGT. This CDR3 spans 14 amino acids. V shed 4 bases and J 6 bases; nucleotides not matched to a gene: 4. CDR3 nucleotides: TGTGCCAGCAGTGGGCAGGGGGCGTCCGGGGAGCTGTTTTTT. Protein: CASSGQGASGELFF.

The chain carries TRBV5-1 and TRBJ1-1, with D perhaps matching TRBD1 (5 bases). Trimming removed 4 bases from V and 3 bases from J, with 16 bases in between. Germline CDR1 and CDR2: SGHRS and YFSETQ. The CDR3 length is 15 residues. CDR3 in amino acids: CASSHGERGDTEAFF. The DNA for the CDR3 is TGCGCCAGCAGCCATGGCGAGCGGGGGGACACTGAAGCTTTCTTT.

The genes are TRBV2 and TRBJ1-6; the match to TRBD1 covers 7 bases. The V gene end was trimmed by 4 bases and the J gene end by 4 bases; junction bases not matched to a gene: 4. The germline V gene encodes CDR1 SNHLY and CDR2 FYNNEI. This CDR3 comprises 15 residues. The CDR3 DNA sequence: TGTGCCAGCAGTGGGGGACAGTCTTATAATTCACCCCTCCACTTT. It codes for CASSGGQSYNSPLHF.

The chain carries TRBV5-1 and TRBJ2-3; 10 bases align to TRBD1. The CDR3 loop spans 16 amino acids. Germline assignment: CDR1 SGHRS and CDR2 YFSETQ. The V and J ends lost 3 bases and 1 base, in that order; junction bases with no gene match: 5. CDR3 DNA: TGCGCCAGCAGCTCTCGGACAGGGGGTCGCACAGATACGCAGTATTTT. Translation gives CASSSRTGGRTDTQYF.

For the CDR3, the DNA is TGTGCCAGCTCAGGAGGGACCTGGGAGCAGTACTTC. Residues: CASSGGTWEQYF. V and J are TRBV18 and TRBJ2-7; D possibly corresponds to TRBD2 (6 bases). Trimming removed 5 bases at V and 7 bases at J, with 12 bases between. There are 12 residues in the CDR3. Per the germline V gene, CDR1 is KGHSH and CDR2 is LQKENI. Based on the CDR3 plus reference TRBV18 and TRBJ2-7, the full variable domain is NAGVMQNPRHLVRRRGQEARLRCSPMKGHSHVYWYRQLPEEGLKFMVYLQKENIIDESGMPKERFSAEFPKEGPSILRIQQVVRGDSAAYFCASSGGTWEQYFGPGTRLTVT.

This clone has a handful of counts. This chain connects TRBV5-1 to TRBJ2-1, with 8 bases that match TRBD1. With V trimmed by 4 bases and J by 0 bases, 6 bases remained unmatched. Germline V CDR1 and CDR2: SGHRS, YFSETQ. The CDR3 sequence is 16 residues long. DNA of the CDR3: TGCGCCAGCAGCGAAGGACAGGGCTTCTCCTACAATGAGCAGTTCTTC. The encoded protein is CASSEGQGFSYNEQFF.

V usage is TRBV7-6 and J usage is TRBJ2-5; TRBD2 aligns across 11 bases. The germline V gene encodes CDR1 SGHVS and CDR2 FNYEAQ. V was clipped by 4 bases and J by 6 bases; unmatched bases: 10. The CDR3 contains 16 residues. The CDR3 region has the DNA TGTGCCAGCAGCTCCGCCGGGACTAGCGGTCAGCAGACCCAGTACTTC. It codes for CASSSAGTSGQQTQYF. The full variable domain, rest sourced from reference TRBV7-6 and TRBJ2-5, is GAGVSQSPRYKVTKRGQDVALRCDPISGHVSLYWYRQALGQGPEFLTYFNYEAQQDKSGLPNDRFSAERPEGSISTLTIQRTEQRDSAMYRCASSSAGTSGQQTQYFGPGTRLLVL.

The chain links TRBV15 to TRBJ2-5; 8 nucleotides agree with TRBD1. The CDR3 totals 15 residues. With V trimmed by 0 bases and J by 4 bases, 4 bases remained unmatched. The germline CDR1 and CDR2 sequences are LNHNV and YYDKDF (reference sequence). CDR3 residues: CATSRDLGQGETQYF. The CDR3 coding sequence is TGTGCCACCAGCAGAGATCTCGGACAGGGAGAGACCCAGTACTTC.

This rearrangement joins TRBV4-1 to TRBJ2-3; TRBD2 matches at 16 bases. Per the germline V gene, CDR1 is MGHRA and CDR2 is YSYEKL. With V trimmed by 0 bases and J by 6 bases, 9 bases remained unmatched. This CDR3 is 19 amino acids long. CDR3 nucleotide sequence: TGCGCCAGCAGCCAAGATTCGGGGACTAGCGGGAGGGAAAGGGATACGCAGTATTTT. Its translation: CASSQDSGTSGRERDTQYF.

The rearrangement joins TRBV27 to TRBJ1-1, with a possible D match to TRBD1 (6 bases). Germline V lookup: CDR1 MNHEY, CDR2 SMNVEV (reference sequence). The V end was cut by 8 bases, the J end by 5 bases, with 21 bases between. The CDR3 has 15 residues. CDR3 in amino acids: CASAPRGRGGTEAFF. For the CDR3, the DNA is TGTGCCAGCGCTCCGCGGGGGAGGGGGGGGACTGAAGCTTTCTTT.

This clone was recorded only once. The chain links TRBV6-1 to TRBJ1-1, with TRBD1 matching 8 bases. The CDR3 spans 12 residues. The V and J ends lost 6 bases and 6 bases, in that order; junction bases with no gene match: 3. Germline CDR1 MNHNS, CDR2 SASEGT. The CDR3 region is CASRDRVAEAFF. The CDR3 DNA reads as TGTGCCAGCAGGGACAGGGTAGCTGAAGCTTTCTTT.

This clone was detected a few times. The gene calls are TRBV28 and TRBJ2-7, with a weak D call TRBD1 (5 bases). CDR3 length equals 14 residues. V lost 3 bases and J lost 1, with 10 bases in between. From germline, CDR1 is MDHEN and CDR2 SYDVKM. CDR3 in amino acids: CASSLGPSSYEQYF. In DNA form, the CDR3 reads TGTGCCAGCAGTTTGGGGCCGTCTTCCTACGAGCAGTACTTC. Combining the CDR3 with reference TRBV28 and TRBJ2-7 gives the whole variable domain DVKVTQSSRYLVKRTGEKVFLECVQDMDHENMFWYRQDPGLGLRLIYFSYDVKMKEKGDIPEGYSVSREKKERFSLILESASTNQTSMYLCASSLGPSSYEQYFGPGTRLTVT.

The V gene is TRBV4-1, the J gene TRBJ2-7; TRBD1 aligns across 7 bases. V trimming: 4 bases; J trimming: 2 bases; junction bases outside the gene matches: 11. In germline, CDR1 is MGHRA, CDR2 YSYEKL. This CDR3 region has 16 residues. CDR3 DNA sequence: TGCGCCAGCAGCCCCTACGGACAGGCGAACACCTACGAGCAGTACTTC. Protein: CASSPYGQANTYEQYF.

The chain joins TRBV20-1 to TRBJ1-2; D perhaps matches TRBD1 (6 bases). The germline gives CDR1 DFQATT, CDR2 SNEGSKA (reference sequence). V was clipped by 6 bases and J by 7 bases, with 12 bases between them. The length of the CDR3 is 11 residues. The CDR3 sequence is CSAPRGGGYTF. CDR3 bases: TGCAGTGCCCCAAGGGGGGGTGGCTACACCTTC.

The chain couples TRBV6-1 to TRBJ2-3, with 8 positions matching TRBD2. This CDR3 is 15 amino acids long. V shed 4 bases, J shed 5 bases, and the junction held 8 bases outside the gene matches. The germline CDR1 and CDR2 sequences are MNHNS and SASEGT. DNA for the CDR3: TGTGCCAGCAGTGTGAGCGGGAGATCGGAAGATACGCAGTATTTT. This codes for CASSVSGRSEDTQYF.

V usage is TRBV6-5 and J usage is TRBJ1-1, with no clear D. This CDR3 is built from 14 residues. CDR1 is MNHEY and CDR2 is SVGAGI in the germline V gene. Trimming pared 6 bases from V and 3 bases from J, leaving 14 bases between. The CDR3 reads CASRWLVRDTEAFF. The CDR3 DNA is TGTGCCAGCAGGTGGTTGGTTCGGGACACTGAAGCTTTCTTT.

The V gene is TRBV4-1, the J gene TRBJ2-5; D is possibly TRBD1 (8 bases). Trimming pared 0 bases from V and 11 bases from J, leaving 19 bases between. This CDR3 has 15 amino acids. CDR1 is MGHRA, CDR2 YSYEKL, per germline. CDR3 sequence: CASSQEAQGAREQYF. The CDR3 DNA follows: TGCGCCAGCAGCCAAGAGGCGCAGGGGGCGCGGGAGCAGTACTTC.

The chain uses TRBV10-3 and TRBJ2-7, with 13 bases lining up with TRBD2. CDR3 size: 15 residues. J lost 7 bases, V lost 6 bases, and 9 bases had no gene match. Germline CDR1 reads ENHRY; CDR2 reads SYGVKD. CDR3 loop: CAISTTSGRAWEQYF. In DNA form, the CDR3 reads TGTGCCATCAGCACCACTAGCGGGAGGGCCTGGGAGCAGTACTTC.

The rearrangement joins TRBV7-9 to TRBJ1-1; D ambiguous. This CDR3 is built from 13 residues. V lost 3 bases and J lost 2, with 7 bases in between. CDR1 is SEHNR and CDR2 is FQNEAQ in the germline V gene (reference sequence). CDR3 amino acids: CASSLTLNTEAFF. The CDR3 DNA is TGTGCCAGCAGCTTGACTCTTAACACTGAAGCTTTCTTT. Full variable domain (outside the CDR3, taken from reference TRBV7-9 and TRBJ1-1): DTGVSQNPRHKITKRGQNVTFRCDPISEHNRLYWYRQTLGQGPEFLTYFQNEAQLEKSRLLSDRFSAERPKGSFSTLEIQRTEQGDSAMYLCASSLTLNTEAFFGQGTRLTVV.